This T cell receptor (beta chain) was documented in a study of brain T cells in children with intractable seizures. The CDR3 spans 12 residues. Trimming took 2 bases from V and 11 from J, leaving 10 bases between them. CDR1 SGHVS and CDR2 FQNEAQ come from the germline V gene. The protocol was immunoSEQ multiplex PCR, while the TCRdb copy is restricted to in-frame clones and leaves out a portion. The sample records under 400,000 clones, 85% to 95% being singletons. This sample's time point: blood from clinic visit 5 months post-surgery; TSC patient then seizure free. This TCR was sampled from a boy younger than two with tuberous sclerosis and intractable seizures. The specimen was peripheral blood, collected 4 to 5 months after surgery. The rearrangement uses TRBV7-8 and TRBJ2-1; D is undetermined. The CDR3 protein is CASSLQPMQQFF. The CDR3 DNA reads TGTGCCAGCAGCTTACAGCCTATGCAGCAGTTCTTC. The full variable domain, with the rest looked up from reference TRBV7-8 and TRBJ2-1, is GAGVSQSPRYKVAKRGQDVALRCDPISGHVSLFWYQQALGQGPEFLTYFQNEAQLDKSGLPSDRFFAERPEGSVSTLKIQRTQQEDSAVYLCASSLQPMQQFFGPGTRLTVL.